A single sample is the source of the 21 T cell receptor beta chains below, sequenced in a study of low-dose radiotherapy and immunotherapy resistance in tumors. Alpha- and beta-chain coverage of first-strand cDNA came from TRAV- and TRBV-specific primers. For amplifying TCRs, the PCR ran for approximately 18 cycles with Phusion, which was used together with a constant-region primer and the adapter on the V primers. TCRdb itself ran the reads through MiXCR, one entry per CDR3 protein. The sample lists around 58,000 distinct CDR3 sequences; around 23% were seen once. Time point in this sample: after trial treatment. Documented treatment: LDRT plus nivolumab, ipilimumab, low-dose cyclophosphamide and aspirin (RACIN trial). Sequencing was performed on PBMCs, taken after low-dose radiotherapy plus immunotherapy. The receptors were sampled from a male donor with prostate cancer.

The V call is TRBV29-1, the J call TRBJ2-7, with a possible D match to TRBD1 (5 bases). The CDR3 spans 12 residues. Germline CDR1 SQVTM, CDR2 ANQGSEA. The V end was cut by 3 bases, the J end by 3 bases, with 9 bases between. Here the CDR3 DNA reads TGCAGCGTTGACGCAGGGTACTACGAGCAGTACTTC. Its protein is CSVDAGYYEQYF.

The chain recombines TRBV5-1 with TRBJ1-1; D is possibly TRBD1 (5 bases). The length of the CDR3 is 12 residues. Trimming took 3 bases from V and 3 from J, leaving 6 bases between them. The germline V gene encodes CDR1 SGHRS and CDR2 YFSETQ. CDR3 DNA sequence: TGCGCCAGCAGCTGGGGGGACACTGAAGCTTTCTTT. This translates into CASSWGDTEAFF.

This clonotype occurred many times. V usage is TRBV18 and J usage is TRBJ1-1, with 8 bases aligning to TRBD1. The CDR3 extends over 14 amino acids. CDR1 and CDR2 (germline): KGHSH, LQKENI. V lost 3 bases and J lost 3; bases outside the gene matches: 3. The CDR3 nucleotides are TGTGCCAGCTCACCTCTCAGGGGGCACACTGAAGCTTTCTTT. This codes for CASSPLRGHTEAFF.

Many counts were recorded for this clonotype. The V gene is TRBV6-2 or TRBV6-3, the J gene TRBJ2-1; possibly TRBD2 for D (6 bases). V lost 6 bases and J lost 7, with 22 bases in between. Germline assignment: CDR1 MNHEY and CDR2 SVGEGT. This CDR3 is 16 amino acids long. DNA for the CDR3: TGTGCCAGCAGGCTGGAGGGGTTACAAAAGGGAAATGAGCAGTTCTTC. Its protein is CASRLEGLQKGNEQFF.

This clonotype was observed at least ten times. The chain combines TRBV3-1 with TRBJ1-3, with 8 nucleotides matching TRBD1. J was trimmed by 2 bases and V by 0 bases; bases with no gene match: 3. Germline V lookup: CDR1 LGHDT, CDR2 YNNKEL (reference sequence). The CDR3 consists of 16 residues. CDR3 in DNA: TGTGCCAGCAGCCAAGATTCCAGGGGGCCTGGAAACACCATATATTTT. Translation gives CASSQDSRGPGNTIYF. The full variable domain, in which reference TRBV3-1 and TRBJ1-3 provide the parts outside the CDR3, is DTAVSQTPKYLVTQMGNDKSIKCEQNLGHDTMYWYKQDSKKFLKIMFSYNNKELIINETVPNRFSPKSPDKAHLNLHINSLELGDSAVYFCASSQDSRGPGNTIYFGEGSWLTVV.

The chain has TRBV13 and TRBJ2-1, with 11 bases fitting TRBD2. V lost 5 bases to trimming and J lost 7 bases; unmatched junction nucleotides: 16. This CDR3 is 18 amino acids long. The germline V gene encodes CDR1 PRHDT and CDR2 FYEKMQ (reference sequence). The CDR3 region has the DNA TGTGCCAGCAGCCAGGGGACTAGCGGCGTCAGTCGGGAGAATGAGCAGTTCTTC. It codes for CASSQGTSGVSRENEQFF.

Details on this clonotype: The likely explanation is a read error, given a far larger clone one base away. The gene calls are TRBV26 and TRBJ1-2. TRBV26 is flagged as a pseudogene. This CDR3 region has 12 residues. The CDR3, as DNA: TGTGCCAGCCTCACATGGGACTATGGCTACACCTTC. Protein sequence: CASLTWDYGYTF.

This clonotype was observed many times. CDR3 residues: CASSFGQGWYNEQFF. DNA for the CDR3: TGTGCCAGCAGCTTCGGACAGGGATGGTACAATGAGCAGTTCTTC. The chain has TRBV11-1 and TRBJ2-1; 8 nucleotides align to TRBD1. V lost 3 bases, J lost 4 bases, and 5 bases stayed unmatched. Germline V gives CDR1 SGHAT, CDR2 FQDESV (reference sequence). The CDR3 covers 15 residues.

This clonotype was counted ten times or more. The rearrangement uses TRBV5-1 and TRBJ2-7; TRBD1 agrees at 8 bases. The trim removed 0 bases at V and 5 bases at J, leaving 7 bases unmatched. The CDR3 is 15 amino acids. CDR1 and CDR2 from the germline V gene are SGHRS and YFSETQ. CDR3 sequence reads: CASSLVGQGQHEQYF. In nucleotides, the CDR3 is TGCGCCAGCAGCTTGGTCGGACAGGGTCAACACGAGCAGTACTTC.

This clonotype was counted ten times or more. The chain employs TRBV7-2 and TRBJ1-4, with D hard to call. Trimming stripped 6 bases from V and 5 bases from J, with 10 bases between. CDR1 SGHTA and CDR2 FQGNSA come from the germline V gene. This CDR3 has 13 residues. The CDR3 loop is CASRPQVNEKLFF. CDR3 in DNA: TGTGCCAGCAGACCGCAGGTGAATGAAAAACTGTTTTTT.

The gene calls are TRBV6-5 and TRBJ1-1; D is possibly TRBD1 (5 bases). This CDR3 is 16 amino acids long. CDR1 MNHEY and CDR2 SVGAGI come from the germline V gene. The germline V and J ends were trimmed by 0 bases and 4 bases, with 15 bases remaining between them. CDR3 amino acids: CASSYSGTSFGTEAFF. CDR3 bases: TGTGCCAGCAGTTACTCTGGGACCTCTTTTGGCACTGAAGCTTTCTTT.

Details on this clonotype: This may arise from a read error, as a much more abundant clone is one base away. The genes are TRBV27 and TRBJ2-7; TRBD1 aligns across 8 bases. The germline CDR1 and CDR2 sequences are MNHEY and SMNVEV (reference sequence). This CDR3 comprises 14 residues. CDR3 residues: CASSSTGGRREQCF. CDR3 bases: TGTGCCAGCAGTTCAACAGGGGGGCGGCGCGAGCAGTGCTTC.

This chain connects TRBV15 to TRBJ1-1, with unresolved D. Trimming removed 1 base at V and 2 bases at J, with 8 bases between. This CDR3 has 14 amino acids. Germline V gives CDR1 LNHNV, CDR2 YYDKDF (reference sequence). CDR3 DNA sequence: TGTGCCACCAGCAGAGGGGAATTAAACACTGAAGCTTTCTTT. The encoded protein is CATSRGELNTEAFF.

This clonotype was detected a few times. The rearrangement links TRBV5-1 to TRBJ1-5; possibly TRBD1 for D (6 bases). Trimming stripped 8 bases from V and 3 bases from J, with 15 bases between. Germline CDR1 is SGHRS and CDR2 is YFSETQ. The CDR3 runs 14 residues. The CDR3 DNA is TGCGCCAGTAGCCCCGGACAGAACAATCAGCCCCAGCATTTT. Its protein is CASSPGQNNQPQHF.

Many counts were recorded for this clonotype. The V call is TRBV19, the J call TRBJ1-5; no definite D call. The CDR3 covers 15 residues. Germline assignment: CDR1 LNHDA and CDR2 SQIVND (reference sequence). Trimming pared 7 bases from V and 9 bases from J, leaving 22 bases between. CDR3 loop: CASTPDWAQVGPQHF. The CDR3 DNA follows: TGTGCCAGTACCCCGGATTGGGCCCAAGTGGGGCCCCAGCATTTT.

In the case of this clonotype: A read error is the likely source, as a far larger clone sits one nucleotide away. This chain links TRBV9 with TRBJ2-5; D is tentatively TRBD1 or TRBD2 (6 bases each). This CDR3 contains 13 residues. CDR1 and CDR2 (germline): SGDLS, YYNGEE. The CDR3 coding sequence is TGTGCCAACAGCGTCCCGGGGGCTAAGGAGCAGTACTTC. It codes for CANSVPGAKEQYF.

This clonotype was counted at least ten times. V usage is TRBV7-8 and J usage is TRBJ2-2; D not resolved. Germline lookup yields CDR1 SGHVS and CDR2 FQNEAQ. The germline V and J ends were trimmed by 3 bases and 0 bases, with 8 bases remaining between them. The CDR3 length is 15 residues. The CDR3 protein is CASSFGAANTGELFF. In DNA form, the CDR3 reads TGTGCCAGCAGCTTTGGCGCAGCGAACACCGGGGAGCTGTTTTTT.

The chain employs TRBV27 and TRBJ2-7, with 7 positions matching TRBD1. With V trimmed by 2 bases and J by 3 bases, 7 bases remained unmatched. CDR1 is MNHEY and CDR2 is SMNVEV in the germline V gene (reference sequence). The CDR3 runs to 15 residues. CDR3 amino acids: CASSLLRQGVYEQYF. As DNA, the CDR3 is TGTGCCAGCAGTTTACTGAGACAGGGTGTCTACGAGCAGTACTTC.

This clonotype was detected many times. The chain carries TRBV18 and TRBJ2-7; 7 bases are shared with TRBD1. The J segment lost 2 bases and the V segment lost 5 bases, leaving 9 bases of the junction unmatched. CDR3 length equals 15 residues. Germline values: CDR1 KGHSH, CDR2 LQKENI. CDR3: CASSYFRDRTYEQYF. CDR3 bases: TGTGCCAGCTCATATTTTCGGGACAGAACCTACGAGCAGTACTTC.

This clonotype was counted at least ten times. The chain joins TRBV20-1 to TRBJ2-1; 8 nucleotides match TRBD2. The CDR3 loop spans 15 amino acids. From germline, CDR1 is DFQATT and CDR2 SNEGSKA (reference sequence). V dropped 6 bases and J dropped 4; count of bases not matched to a gene: 11. The CDR3 region is CSANGAGVGYNEQFF. DNA of the CDR3: TGCAGTGCGAATGGAGCGGGGGTTGGGTACAATGAGCAGTTCTTC.

The chain couples TRBV5-1 to TRBJ2-5, with a weak D call TRBD2 (5 bases). The germline V and J ends were trimmed by 4 bases and 5 bases, with 15 bases remaining between them. The CDR3 loop spans 14 amino acids. Germline values: CDR1 SGHRS, CDR2 YFSETQ. This CDR3 reads CASSPRRVGETQYF. In DNA, the CDR3 is TGCGCCAGCAGCCCCCGGCGGGTTGGTGAGACCCAGTACTTC.